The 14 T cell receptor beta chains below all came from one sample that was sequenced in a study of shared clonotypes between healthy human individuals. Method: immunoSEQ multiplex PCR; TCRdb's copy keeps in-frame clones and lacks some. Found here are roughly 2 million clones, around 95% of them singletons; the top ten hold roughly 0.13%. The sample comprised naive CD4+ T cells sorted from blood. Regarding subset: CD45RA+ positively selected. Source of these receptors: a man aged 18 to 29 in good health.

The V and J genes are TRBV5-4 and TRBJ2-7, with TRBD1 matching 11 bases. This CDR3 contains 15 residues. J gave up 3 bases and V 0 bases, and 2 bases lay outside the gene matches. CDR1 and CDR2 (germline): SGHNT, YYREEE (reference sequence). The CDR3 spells CASSLDGTGGYEQYF. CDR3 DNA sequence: TGTGCCAGCAGCTTGGATGGGACAGGGGGCTACGAGCAGTACTTC.

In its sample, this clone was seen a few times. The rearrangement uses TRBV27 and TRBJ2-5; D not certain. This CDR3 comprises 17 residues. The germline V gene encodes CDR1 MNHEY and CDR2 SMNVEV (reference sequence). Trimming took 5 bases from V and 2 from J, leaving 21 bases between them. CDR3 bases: TGTGCCAGCAGTACCCTAAGGAGTGCGAGGCCTCAAGAGACCCAGTACTTC. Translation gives CASSTLRSARPQETQYF.

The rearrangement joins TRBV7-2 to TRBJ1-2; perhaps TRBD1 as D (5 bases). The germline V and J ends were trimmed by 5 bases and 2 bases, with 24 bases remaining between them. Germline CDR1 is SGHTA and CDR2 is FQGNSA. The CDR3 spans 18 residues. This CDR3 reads CASSVLPGRRNLNYGYTF. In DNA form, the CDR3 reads TGTGCCAGCAGCGTCCTTCCGGGACGGAGGAATTTAAACTATGGCTACACCTTC.

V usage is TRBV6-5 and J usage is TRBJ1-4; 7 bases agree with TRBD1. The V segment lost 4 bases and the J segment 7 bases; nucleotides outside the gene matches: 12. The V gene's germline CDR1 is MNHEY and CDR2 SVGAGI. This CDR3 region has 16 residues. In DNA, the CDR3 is TGTGCCAGCAGTTTGGCGAAGGGGGCAGTCGGTGAAAAACTGTTTTTT. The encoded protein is CASSLAKGAVGEKLFF.

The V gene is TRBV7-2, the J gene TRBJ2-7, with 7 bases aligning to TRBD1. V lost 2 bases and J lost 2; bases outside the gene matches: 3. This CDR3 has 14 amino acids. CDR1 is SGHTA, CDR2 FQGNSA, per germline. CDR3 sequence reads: CASSLTGATYEQYF. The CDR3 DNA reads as TGTGCCAGCAGCTTAACAGGGGCCACCTACGAGCAGTACTTC.

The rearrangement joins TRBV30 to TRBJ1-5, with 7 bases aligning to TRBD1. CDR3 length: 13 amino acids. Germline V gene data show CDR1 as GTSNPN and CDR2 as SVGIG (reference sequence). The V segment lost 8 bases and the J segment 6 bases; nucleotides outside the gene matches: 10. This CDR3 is CAGTRGIGQPQHF. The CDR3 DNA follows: TGTGCCGGAACCAGGGGGATAGGTCAGCCCCAGCATTTT.

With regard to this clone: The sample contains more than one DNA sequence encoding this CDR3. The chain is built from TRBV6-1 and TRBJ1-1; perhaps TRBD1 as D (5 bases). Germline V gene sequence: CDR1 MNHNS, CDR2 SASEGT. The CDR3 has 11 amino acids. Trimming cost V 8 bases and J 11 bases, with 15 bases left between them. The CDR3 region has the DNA TGTGCCAGCCGTGGGCAGGGCGGGGCTTTCTTT. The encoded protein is CASRGQGGAFF.

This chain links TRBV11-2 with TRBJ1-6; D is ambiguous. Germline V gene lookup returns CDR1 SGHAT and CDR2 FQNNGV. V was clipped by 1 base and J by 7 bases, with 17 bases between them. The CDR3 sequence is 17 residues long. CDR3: CASSLGPVGPSNSPLHF. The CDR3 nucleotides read TGTGCCAGCAGCTTAGGCCCCGTGGGCCCTTCAAATTCACCCCTCCACTTT.

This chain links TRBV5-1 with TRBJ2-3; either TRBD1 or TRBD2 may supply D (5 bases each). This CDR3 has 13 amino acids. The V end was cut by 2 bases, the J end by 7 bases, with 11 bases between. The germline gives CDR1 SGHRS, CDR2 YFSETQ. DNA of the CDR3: TGCGCCAGCAGCTTTCGGGACCTAAATACGCAGTATTTT. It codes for CASSFRDLNTQYF.

The CDR3 protein is CASSSYRDGYTF. The CDR3 nucleotides are TGTGCCAGCAGTTCTTACAGAGATGGCTACACCTTC. This chain joins TRBV27 and TRBJ1-2; no definite D call. Germline V gene sequence: CDR1 MNHEY, CDR2 SMNVEV (reference sequence). The CDR3 is 12 residues long. V was pared by 4 bases and J by 6 bases, with 9 bases between.

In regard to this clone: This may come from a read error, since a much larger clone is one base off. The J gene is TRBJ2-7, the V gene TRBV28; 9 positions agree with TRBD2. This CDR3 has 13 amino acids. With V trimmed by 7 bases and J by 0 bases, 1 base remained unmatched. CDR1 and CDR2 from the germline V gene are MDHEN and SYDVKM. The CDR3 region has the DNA TGTGCCAGCATTAGCGGGAGCTCCTACGAGCAGTACTTC. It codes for CASISGSSYEQYF.

Written as DNA, the CDR3 is TGTGCCAGCAGTGTGGACCGAGAGGATCAGCCCCAGCATTTT. Residues: CASSVDREDQPQHF. The J gene is TRBJ1-5, the V gene TRBV2; D is unclear. Germline CDR1 and CDR2: SNHLY and FYNNEI. The CDR3 totals 14 residues. Trimming stripped 4 bases from V and 5 bases from J, with 12 bases between.

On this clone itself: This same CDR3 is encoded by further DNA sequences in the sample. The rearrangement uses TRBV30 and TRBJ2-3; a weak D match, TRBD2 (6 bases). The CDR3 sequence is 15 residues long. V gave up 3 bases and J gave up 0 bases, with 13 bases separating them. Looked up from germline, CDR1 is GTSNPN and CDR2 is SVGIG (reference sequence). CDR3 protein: CAWSLGGTSTDTQYF. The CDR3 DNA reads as TGTGCCTGGAGCCTCGGCGGGACTAGCACAGATACGCAGTATTTT.

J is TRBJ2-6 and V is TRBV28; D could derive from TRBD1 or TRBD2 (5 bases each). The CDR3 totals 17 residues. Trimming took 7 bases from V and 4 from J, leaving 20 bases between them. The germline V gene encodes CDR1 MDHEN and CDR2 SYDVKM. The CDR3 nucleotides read TGTGCCAGCACCCCTAGGGTCGGGGCCTCCGGGGCCAACGTCCTGACTTTC. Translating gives CASTPRVGASGANVLTF.